The sequence of this T cell receptor beta chain was determined in a study of blood T cell repertoires in COVID-19. Overall study context: Samples representing acute and convalescent COVID-19 were sourced from the United States, Italy and Spain. T cells, B-cell-depleted T cells, or PBMCs supplied cDNA or gDNA.

The V end was cut by 7 bases, the J end by 0 bases, with 16 bases between. CDR1 is LNHDA and CDR2 is SQIVND in the germline V gene (reference sequence). This CDR3 region has 16 residues. As processed by the authors: By means of reference gene primer amplification, nucleated cell counts were estimated. Some clones are missing from TCRdb's copy, which holds only in-frame ones; the method was immunoSEQ multiplex PCR. That table gives V, J and clone size, and the DNA gave D and trimming. Of over 80,000 clones detected, roughly 70% appear once; the ten largest clones hold around 4%. Sequencing used peripheral blood. The clonotype comes from a man aged 65 to 79 with COVID-19, enrolled during active disease. The rearrangement uses TRBV19 and TRBJ1-3; no firm D call. The CDR3 coding sequence is TGTGCCAGTACTAAAGAAAACAGCCGCTCTGGAAACACCATATATTTT. It codes for CASTKENSRSGNTIYF.